These T cell receptor beta chains were read from a single sample in a study of cytomegalovirus exposure and HLA in healthy donors. Repertoires were generated with immunoSEQ multiplex PCR, while TCRdb's copy carries only in-frame clones and drops some. This listing includes about 200,000 clones. The specimen sequenced was PBMCs. Receptors originate from a young man in good health and CMV-seronegative. Each CDR3 is given with its conserved first and last residue. A D gene is named only where the DNA matches it firmly.

v_call	d_call	j_call	cdr3_nt	cdr3_aa
TRBV11-2	TRBD1	TRBJ1-3	TGTGCCAGCAGCTTAACCCCGGGACAGGCTGGAAACACCATATATTTT	CASSLTPGQAGNTIYF
TRBV10-1	TRBD1	TRBJ2-3	TGCGCCAGTGGTAGCCGGGACAGGGGGCGAAATACGCAGTATTTT	CASGSRDRGRNTQYF
TRBV21-1	.	TRBJ2-2	TGTGCCAGCAGCGAGGAGAACACCGGGGAGCTGTTTTTT	CASSEENTGELFF
TRBV6-1	TRBD1	TRBJ2-7	TGTGCCAGCGGGTGGGAACCGGGACAGAACTACGAGCAGTACTTC	CASGWEPGQNYEQYF
TRBV28	TRBD2	TRBJ2-1	TGTGCCAGCAGTTTAGGTGCGGCGGGAGGCGCCAATGAGCAGTTCTTC	CASSLGAAGGANEQFF
TRBV20-1	.	TRBJ1-4	TGCAGTGCTCGCAGACTTGAAAAACTGTTTTTT	CSARRLEKLFF
TRBV7-2	TRBD2	TRBJ2-1	TGTGCCAGCAGCCGCTGGACTAGCGGGAAGGACAATGAGCAGTTCTTC	CASSRWTSGKDNEQFF
TRBV5-6	.	TRBJ2-7	TGTGCCAGCAGCTTCCCAGGGCGCTACGAGCAGTACTTC	CASSFPGRYEQYF
TRBV9	TRBD2	TRBJ2-3	TGTGCCAGCAGCGGGTCCGGGACTAGCGGGGGGGCCACAGATACGCAGTATTTT	CASSGSGTSGGATDTQYF
TRBV7-9	TRBD1	TRBJ2-1	TGTGCCAGCAGCTCTGGACAGGGGCACCACAATGAGCAGTTCTTC	CASSSGQGHHNEQFF
TRBV19	TRBD1	TRBJ1-1	TGTGCCAGTAGTATACTGGGACAGGGTGACACTGAAGCTTTCTTT	CASSILGQGDTEAFF
TRBV4-3	.	TRBJ1-1	TGCGCCAGCAGACTCGGGCGGGTAACGAACACTGAAGCTTTCTTT	CASRLGRVTNTEAFF
TRBV6-5	.	TRBJ2-7	TGTGCCAGCAGCCCCCGGGACATCCGCTACGAGCAGTACTTC	CASSPRDIRYEQYF
TRBV4-1	TRBD1	TRBJ2-2	TGCGCCAGCAGCCAAGCAGCATACAGGGGGCCTGGCACCGGGGAGCTGTTTTTT	CASSQAAYRGPGTGELFF
TRBV5-6	.	TRBJ2-2	TGTGCCAGCAGCTTACGGGTCCAGGGGACCGGGGAGCTGTTTTTT	CASSLRVQGTGELFF
TRBV7-8	.	TRBJ2-5	TGTGCCAGCAGCTTACCCAGGGGTCAAGAGACCCAGTACTTC	CASSLPRGQETQYF
TRBV7-8	TRBD2	TRBJ2-1	TGTGCCAGCAGCAAACTAGCGGGGGTTAACTACAATGAGCAGTTCTTC	CASSKLAGVNYNEQFF
TRBV7-2	.	TRBJ1-3	TGTGCCAGCAGCTTAGAACTCCCCAGGGGCCCAGGAAACACCATATATTTT	CASSLELPRGPGNTIYF
TRBV11-3	TRBD1	TRBJ1-5	TGTGCCAGCAGCCCGCATATGGACAGGACGAATCAGCCCCAGCATTTT	CASSPHMDRTNQPQHF
TRBV5-6	.	TRBJ1-5	TGTGCCAGCAGCTGGAACGGACTAGCAAGCAATCAGCCCCAGCATTTT	CASSWNGLASNQPQHF
TRBV6-5	.	TRBJ1-2	TGTGCCAGCAGTTACTCACAACAGAGCAGCTATGGCTACACCTTC	CASSYSQQSSYGYTF
TRBV13	TRBD1	TRBJ1-2	TGTGCCAGCAGCTTAGGTAGACAGGGCAACTATGGCTACACCTTC	CASSLGRQGNYGYTF
TRBV9	.	TRBJ2-1	TGTGCCAGCAGCGAGGGAGCGTCTAAGGATAATGAGCAGTTCTTC	CASSEGASKDNEQFF
TRBV28	TRBD2	TRBJ2-5	TGTGCCAGCAGTGAATTTAGCGGGAGGGTTAGGGAGACCCAGTACTTC	CASSEFSGRVRETQYF
TRBV6-6	TRBD2	TRBJ2-1	TGTGCCAGCACCTACGGAGCGGGAGGTCGGGATGAGCAGTTCTTC	CASTYGAGGRDEQFF
TRBV7-3	TRBD1	TRBJ2-3	TGTGCCAGCAGTCCCCCGGGACAGGGGTCAGATACGCAGTATTTT	CASSPPGQGSDTQYF
TRBV11-2	TRBD2	TRBJ2-1	TGTGCCAGCAGCGAAGCGGGAGCCCCCCGGTTCTTC	CASSEAGAPRFF
TRBV27	.	TRBJ2-3	TGTGCCAGCAGGCCCGGGGACTTTCGCACAGATACGCAGTATTTT	CASRPGDFRTDTQYF
TRBV25-1	.	TRBJ1-2	TGTGCCAGCAGGTCTGACATACACTATGGCTACACCTTC	CASRSDIHYGYTF
TRBV7-6	.	TRBJ1-4	TGTGCCAGCAGCTGGGCACCTAATGAAAAACTGTTTTTT	CASSWAPNEKLFF
TRBV5-4	TRBD2	TRBJ2-1	TGTGCCAGTGAGCTAGCGGGGGTGTACAATGAGCAGTTCTTC	CASELAGVYNEQFF
TRBV7-2	.	TRBJ1-2	TGTGCCAGCAGCTGGGACATGCGCGGCTATGGCTACACCTTC	CASSWDMRGYGYTF
TRBV4-2	TRBD2	TRBJ2-1	TGTGCCAGCAGCCAGGAGACTAGCGGGAGGGCCAATGAGCAGTTCTTC	CASSQETSGRANEQFF
TRBV7-9	.	TRBJ1-4	TGTGCCAGCAGCTACCTAATAGGAGCAACTAATGAAAAACTGTTTTTT	CASSYLIGATNEKLFF
TRBV27	TRBD2	TRBJ2-7	TGTGCCTGCAGTCCAGGACTAGCGGGAGTTGAGCAGTACTTC	CACSPGLAGVEQYF
TRBV5-4	TRBD1	TRBJ1-2	TGTGCCAGCAGCCCCGGGGGTAGGGACAGGGGTGGCTACACCTTC	CASSPGGRDRGGYTF
TRBV19	.	TRBJ2-3	TGTGCCAGTAGTAAAATGGTGGGAGCAGATACGCAGTATTTT	CASSKMVGADTQYF
TRBV25-1	.	TRBJ1-4	TGTGCCAGCAGTGACAGACAGGAGACTAATGAAAAACTGTTTTTT	CASSDRQETNEKLFF
TRBV6-5	.	TRBJ2-7	TGTGCCAGCAGTTCACACCCCCAGGGTTACGAGCAGTACTTC	CASSSHPQGYEQYF
TRBV25-1	.	TRBJ1-5	TGTGCCAGCAGTTCCGCGCTCGGGGGTCAGCCCCAGCATTTT	CASSSALGGQPQHF
TRBV27	.	TRBJ1-5	TGTGCCAGCAGTGCGGGAGGGGGGCATCAGCCCCAGCATTTT	CASSAGGGHQPQHF
TRBV5-6	.	TRBJ1-1	TGTGCCAGCAGCTTGGCCGGGGGTGCTGACACTGAAGCTTTCTTT	CASSLAGGADTEAFF
TRBV6-1	.	TRBJ1-3	TGTGCCAGCAGTGAAAGGGCAGGGGCGGGAAACACCATATATTTT	CASSERAGAGNTIYF
TRBV7-9	.	TRBJ2-3	TGTGCCAGCAGCTTAGGATTAAACGGGGGAGAGGCAGATACGCAGTATTTT	CASSLGLNGGEADTQYF
TRBV18	TRBD1	TRBJ1-5	TGTGCCAGCTCTCAGAAGGCCCCGGGACAGGGGAGAGGCCAGCCCCAGCATTTT	CASSQKAPGQGRGQPQHF
TRBV10-3	.	TRBJ2-7	TGTGCCAGCGGCCCTACACTCACCTACGAGCAGTACTTC	CASGPTLTYEQYF